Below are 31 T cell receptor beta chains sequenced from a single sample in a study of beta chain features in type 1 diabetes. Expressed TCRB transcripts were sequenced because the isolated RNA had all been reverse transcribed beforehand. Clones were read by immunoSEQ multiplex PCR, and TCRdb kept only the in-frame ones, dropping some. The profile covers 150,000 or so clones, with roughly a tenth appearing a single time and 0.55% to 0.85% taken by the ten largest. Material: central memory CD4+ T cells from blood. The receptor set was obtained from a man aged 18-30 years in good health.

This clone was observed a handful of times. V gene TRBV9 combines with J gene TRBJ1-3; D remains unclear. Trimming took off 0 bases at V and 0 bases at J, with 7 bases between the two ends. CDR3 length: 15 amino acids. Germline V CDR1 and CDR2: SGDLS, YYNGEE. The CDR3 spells CASSVGGSSGNTIYF. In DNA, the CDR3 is TGTGCCAGCAGCGTAGGAGGGAGCTCTGGAAACACCATATATTTT. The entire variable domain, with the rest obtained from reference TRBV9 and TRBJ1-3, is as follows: DSGVTQTPKHLITATGQRVTLRCSPRSGDLSVYWYQQSLDQGLQFLIQYYNGEERAKGNILERFSAQQFPDLHSELNLSSLELGDSALYFCASSVGGSSGNTIYFGEGSWLTVV.

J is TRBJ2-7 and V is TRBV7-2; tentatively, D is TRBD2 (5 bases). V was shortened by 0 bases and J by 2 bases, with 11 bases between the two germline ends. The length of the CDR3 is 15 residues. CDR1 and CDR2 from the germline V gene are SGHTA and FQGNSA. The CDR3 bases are TGTGCCAGCAGCTTAGCACGGGGTTCGACCTACGAGCAGTACTTC. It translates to CASSLARGSTYEQYF.

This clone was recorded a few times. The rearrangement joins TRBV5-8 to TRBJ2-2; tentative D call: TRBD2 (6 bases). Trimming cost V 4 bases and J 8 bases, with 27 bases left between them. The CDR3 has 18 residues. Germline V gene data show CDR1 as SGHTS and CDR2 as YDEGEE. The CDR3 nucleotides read TGTGCCAGCAGCAAAGCCTTCACGGCGGGGACCGGGACTGGGGAGCTGTTTTTT. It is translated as CASSKAFTAGTGTGELFF. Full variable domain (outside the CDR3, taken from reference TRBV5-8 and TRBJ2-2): EAGVTQSPTHLIKTRGQQATLRCSPISGHTSVYWYQQALGLGLQFLLWYDEGEERNRGNFPPRFSGRQFPNYSSELNVNALELEDSALYLCASSKAFTAGTGTGELFFGEGSRLTVL.

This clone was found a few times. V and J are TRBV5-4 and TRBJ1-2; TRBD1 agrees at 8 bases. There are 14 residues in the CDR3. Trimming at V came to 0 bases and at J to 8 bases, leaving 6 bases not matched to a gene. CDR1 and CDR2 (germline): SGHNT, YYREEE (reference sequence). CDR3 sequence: CASSLGTGFGGYTF. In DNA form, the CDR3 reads TGTGCCAGCAGCTTGGGGACAGGGTTTGGGGGCTACACCTTC. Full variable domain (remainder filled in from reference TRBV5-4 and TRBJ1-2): ETGVTQSPTHLIKTRGQQVTLRCSSQSGHNTVSWYQQALGQGPQFIFQYYREEENGRGNFPPRFSGLQFPNYSSELNVNALELDDSALYLCASSLGTGFGGYTFGSGTRLTVV.

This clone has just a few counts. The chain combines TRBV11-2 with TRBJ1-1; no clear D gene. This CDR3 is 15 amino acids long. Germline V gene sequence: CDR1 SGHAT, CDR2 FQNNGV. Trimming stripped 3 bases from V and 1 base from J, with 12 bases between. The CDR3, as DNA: TGTGCCAGCAGCTTGGTTGGAGGGTGGAACACTGAAGCTTTCTTT. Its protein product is CASSLVGGWNTEAFF.

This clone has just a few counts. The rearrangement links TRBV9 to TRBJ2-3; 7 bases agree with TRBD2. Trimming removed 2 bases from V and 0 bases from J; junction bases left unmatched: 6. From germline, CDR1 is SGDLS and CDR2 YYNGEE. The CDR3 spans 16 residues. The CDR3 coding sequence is TGTGCCAGCAGCGTCCGAGCGGGGACTAGCACAGATACGCAGTATTTT. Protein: CASSVRAGTSTDTQYF.

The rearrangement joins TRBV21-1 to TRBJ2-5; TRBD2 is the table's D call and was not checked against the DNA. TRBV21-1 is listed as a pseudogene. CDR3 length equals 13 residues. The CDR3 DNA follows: TGTGCCAGCAGCAAAGGGCGGCAAGAGACCCAGTACTTC. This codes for CASSKGRQETQYF.

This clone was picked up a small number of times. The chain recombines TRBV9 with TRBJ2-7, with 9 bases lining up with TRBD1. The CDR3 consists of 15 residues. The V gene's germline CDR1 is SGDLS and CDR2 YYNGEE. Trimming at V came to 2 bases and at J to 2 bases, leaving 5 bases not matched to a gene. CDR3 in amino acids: CASSVGTGTTYEQYF. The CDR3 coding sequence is TGTGCCAGCAGCGTTGGGACAGGGACCACCTACGAGCAGTACTTC.

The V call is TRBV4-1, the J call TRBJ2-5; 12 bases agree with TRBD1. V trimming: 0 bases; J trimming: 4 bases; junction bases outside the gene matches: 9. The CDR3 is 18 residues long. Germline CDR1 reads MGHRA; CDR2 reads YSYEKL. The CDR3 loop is CASSQELWRDRGPETQYF. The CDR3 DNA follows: TGCGCCAGCAGCCAAGAACTCTGGAGGGACAGGGGGCCAGAGACCCAGTACTTC.

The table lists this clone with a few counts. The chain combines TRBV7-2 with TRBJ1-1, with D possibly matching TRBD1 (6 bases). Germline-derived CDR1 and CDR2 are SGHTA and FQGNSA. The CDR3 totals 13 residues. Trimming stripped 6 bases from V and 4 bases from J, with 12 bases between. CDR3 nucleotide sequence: TGTGCCAGCAGTTTTACCAGGGGCACTGAAGCTTTCTTT. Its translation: CASSFTRGTEAFF.

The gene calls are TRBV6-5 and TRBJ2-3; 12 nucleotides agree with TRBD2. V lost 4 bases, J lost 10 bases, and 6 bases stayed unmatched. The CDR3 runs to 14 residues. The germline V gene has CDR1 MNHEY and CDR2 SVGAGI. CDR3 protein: CASSWTSGVPAQYF. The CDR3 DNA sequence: TGTGCCAGCAGTTGGACTAGCGGGGTTCCGGCGCAGTATTTT.

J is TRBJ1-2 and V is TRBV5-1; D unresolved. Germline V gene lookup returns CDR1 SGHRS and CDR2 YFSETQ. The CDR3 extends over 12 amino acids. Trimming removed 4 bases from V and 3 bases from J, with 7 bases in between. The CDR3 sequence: CASSGSYYGYTF. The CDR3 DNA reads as TGCGCCAGCAGCGGCAGTTACTATGGCTACACCTTC.

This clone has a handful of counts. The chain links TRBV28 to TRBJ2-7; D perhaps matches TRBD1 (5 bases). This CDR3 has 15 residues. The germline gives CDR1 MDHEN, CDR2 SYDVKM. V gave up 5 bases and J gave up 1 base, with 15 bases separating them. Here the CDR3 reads CASSPHRGASYEQYF. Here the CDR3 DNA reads TGTGCCAGCAGTCCCCATAGGGGCGCGTCCTACGAGCAGTACTTC.

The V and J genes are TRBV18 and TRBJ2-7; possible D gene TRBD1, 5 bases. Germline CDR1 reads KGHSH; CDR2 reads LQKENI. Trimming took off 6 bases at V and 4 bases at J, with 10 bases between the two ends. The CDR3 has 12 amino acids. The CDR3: CASSETAYEQYF. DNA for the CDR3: TGTGCCAGCTCCGAGACAGCTTACGAGCAGTACTTC.

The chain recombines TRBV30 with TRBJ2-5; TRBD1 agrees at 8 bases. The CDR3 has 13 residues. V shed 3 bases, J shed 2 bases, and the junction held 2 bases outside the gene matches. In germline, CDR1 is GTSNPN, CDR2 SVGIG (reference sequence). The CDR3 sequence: CAWSRGQQETQYF. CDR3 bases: TGTGCCTGGAGCAGGGGGCAACAAGAGACCCAGTACTTC.

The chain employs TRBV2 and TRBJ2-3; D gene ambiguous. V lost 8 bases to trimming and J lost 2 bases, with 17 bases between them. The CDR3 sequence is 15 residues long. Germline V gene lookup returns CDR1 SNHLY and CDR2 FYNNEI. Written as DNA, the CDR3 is TGTGCCAGCTCAGTTTTGCGGCTAATCACAGATACGCAGTATTTT. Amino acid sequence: CASSVLRLITDTQYF.

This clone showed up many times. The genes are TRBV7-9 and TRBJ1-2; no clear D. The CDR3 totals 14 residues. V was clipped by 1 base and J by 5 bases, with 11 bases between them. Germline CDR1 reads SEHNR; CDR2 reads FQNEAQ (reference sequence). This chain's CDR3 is CASSLGPGLYGYTF. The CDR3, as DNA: TGTGCCAGCAGCTTAGGACCCGGACTGTATGGCTACACCTTC.

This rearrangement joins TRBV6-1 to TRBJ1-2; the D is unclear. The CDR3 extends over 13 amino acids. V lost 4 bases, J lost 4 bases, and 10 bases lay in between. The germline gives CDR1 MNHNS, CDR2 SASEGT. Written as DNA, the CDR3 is TGTGCCAGCAGTGTGGAGGTTGCCTATGGCTACACCTTC. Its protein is CASSVEVAYGYTF.

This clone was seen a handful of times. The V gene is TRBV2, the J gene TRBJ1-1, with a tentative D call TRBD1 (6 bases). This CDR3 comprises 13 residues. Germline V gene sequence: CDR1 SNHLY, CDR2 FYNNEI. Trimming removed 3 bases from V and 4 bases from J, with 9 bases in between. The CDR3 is CASSEEQGTEAFF. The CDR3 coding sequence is TGTGCCAGCAGTGAGGAACAGGGCACTGAAGCTTTCTTT.

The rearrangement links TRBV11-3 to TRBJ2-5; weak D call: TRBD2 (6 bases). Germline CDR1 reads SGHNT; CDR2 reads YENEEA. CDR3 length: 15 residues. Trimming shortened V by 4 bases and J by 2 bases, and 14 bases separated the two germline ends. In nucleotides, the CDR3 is TGTGCCAGCAGCTCGCCGGGACTTGCACAAGAGACCCAGTACTTC. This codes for CASSSPGLAQETQYF.

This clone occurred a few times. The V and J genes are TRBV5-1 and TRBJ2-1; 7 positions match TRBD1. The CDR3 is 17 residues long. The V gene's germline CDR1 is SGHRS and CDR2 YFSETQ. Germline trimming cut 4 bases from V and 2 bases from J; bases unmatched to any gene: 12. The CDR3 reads CASSPNIRDSTYNEQFF. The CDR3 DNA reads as TGCGCCAGCAGCCCAAACATCCGGGACAGCACCTACAATGAGCAGTTCTTC.

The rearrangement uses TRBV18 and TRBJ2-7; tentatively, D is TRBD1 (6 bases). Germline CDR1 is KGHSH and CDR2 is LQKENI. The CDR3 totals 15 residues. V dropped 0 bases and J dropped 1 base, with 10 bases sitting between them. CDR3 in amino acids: CASSPPAGASYEQYF. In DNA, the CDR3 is TGTGCCAGCTCACCACCGGCAGGGGCGTCCTACGAGCAGTACTTC.

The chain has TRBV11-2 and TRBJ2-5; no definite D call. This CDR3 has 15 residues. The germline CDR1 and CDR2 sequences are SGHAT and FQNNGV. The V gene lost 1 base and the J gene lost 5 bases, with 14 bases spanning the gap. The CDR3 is CASSLGQSESETQYF. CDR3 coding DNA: TGTGCCAGCAGCTTAGGGCAAAGCGAGTCGGAGACCCAGTACTTC.

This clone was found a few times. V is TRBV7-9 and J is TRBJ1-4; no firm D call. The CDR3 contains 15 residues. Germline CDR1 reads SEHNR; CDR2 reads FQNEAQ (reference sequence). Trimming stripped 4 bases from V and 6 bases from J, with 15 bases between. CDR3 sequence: CASSSGGASDEKLFF. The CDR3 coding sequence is TGTGCCAGCAGCTCGGGAGGAGCGTCGGATGAAAAACTGTTTTTT.

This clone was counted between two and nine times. The CDR3 is CASSPGTSSNEQFF. The DNA for the CDR3 is TGCGCCAGCAGCCCCGGGACTAGCAGCAATGAGCAGTTCTTC. This chain joins TRBV5-1 and TRBJ2-1; 9 bases map to TRBD2. Germline V gene sequence: CDR1 SGHRS, CDR2 YFSETQ. The CDR3 runs to 14 residues. J lost 6 bases, V lost 4 bases, and 5 bases had no gene match.

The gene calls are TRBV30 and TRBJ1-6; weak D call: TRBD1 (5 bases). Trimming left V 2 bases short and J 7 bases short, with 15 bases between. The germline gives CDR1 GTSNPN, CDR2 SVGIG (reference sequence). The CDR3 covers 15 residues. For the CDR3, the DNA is TGTGCCTGGAGTCAGGACATCAGAGGAAATTCACCCCTCCACTTT. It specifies CAWSQDIRGNSPLHF. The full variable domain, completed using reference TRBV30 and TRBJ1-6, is SQTIHQWPATLVQPVGSPLSLECTVEGTSNPNLYWYRQAAGRGLQLLFYSVGIGQISSEVPQNLSASRPQDRQFILSSKKLLLSDSGFYLCAWSQDIRGNSPLHFGNGTRLTVT.

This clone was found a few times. The CDR3 nucleotides are TGCGCCAGCAGCTTTGGAGAACCTGGTTTCTACGAGCAGTACTTC. This codes for CASSFGEPGFYEQYF. The genes are TRBV5-1 and TRBJ2-7, with no clear D. The V end lost 2 bases, the J end lost 3 bases, and 15 bases lay between the germline ends. Germline V lookup: CDR1 SGHRS, CDR2 YFSETQ. The CDR3 is made up of 15 amino acids.

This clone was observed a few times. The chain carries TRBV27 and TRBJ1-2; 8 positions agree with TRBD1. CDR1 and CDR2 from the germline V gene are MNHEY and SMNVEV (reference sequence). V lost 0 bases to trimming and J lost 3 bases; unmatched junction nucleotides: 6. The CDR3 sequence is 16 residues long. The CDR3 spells CASSLSPGGSHYGYTF. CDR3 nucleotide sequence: TGTGCCAGCAGTTTATCCCCAGGGGGCAGCCACTATGGCTACACCTTC.

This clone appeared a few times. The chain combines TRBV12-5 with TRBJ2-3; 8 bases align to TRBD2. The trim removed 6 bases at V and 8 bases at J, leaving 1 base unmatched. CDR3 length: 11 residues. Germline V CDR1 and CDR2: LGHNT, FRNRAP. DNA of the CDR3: TGTGCTAGTGGGCGGGGGGCTACGCAGTATTTT. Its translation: CASGRGATQYF. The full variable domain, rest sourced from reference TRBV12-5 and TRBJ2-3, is DARVTQTPRHKVTEMGQEVTMRCQPILGHNTVFWYRQTMMQGLELLAYFRNRAPLDDSGMPKDRFSAEMPDATLATLKIQPSEPRDSAVYFCASGRGATQYFGPGTRLTVL.

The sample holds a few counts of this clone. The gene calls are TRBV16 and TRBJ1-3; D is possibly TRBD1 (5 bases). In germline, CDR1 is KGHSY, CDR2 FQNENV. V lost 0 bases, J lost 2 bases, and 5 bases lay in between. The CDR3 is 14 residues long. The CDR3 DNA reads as TGTGCCAGCAGCCAATCGACAGCTGGAAACACCATATATTTT. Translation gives CASSQSTAGNTIYF.

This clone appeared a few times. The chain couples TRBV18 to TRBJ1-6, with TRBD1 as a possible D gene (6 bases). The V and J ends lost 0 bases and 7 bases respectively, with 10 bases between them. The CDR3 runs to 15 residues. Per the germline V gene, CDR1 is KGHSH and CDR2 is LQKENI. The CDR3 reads CASSPPNRENSPLHF. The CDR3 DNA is TGTGCCAGCTCACCACCGAACAGGGAGAATTCACCCCTCCACTTT.